The clone carrying this T cell receptor (beta chain) was counted between two and nine times. Its target is not known. TCRdb's copy holds only in-frame clones and misses some; the assay was immunoSEQ multiplex PCR. Of under 2,000 clones in the sample, around two fifths are singletons; the top ten hold around 9.1%. This entry belongs to a study of T cells in localized non-small cell lung cancer. Overall study findings and caveats: Longer survival (overall) was linked to higher T cell density in blood. Without multi-region sequencing, intratumor heterogeneity could not be excluded. Uninvolved neighboring lung showed the greatest T cell clonality, exceeding tumor.

Specimen: lung tumor tissue, collected before any cancer treatment. The clonotype originates from a woman aged 35-70 years with stage I lung adenocarcinoma.

The CDR3 sequence: CASSLGPGGGSPLHF. The CDR3 DNA is TGTGCCAGCAGCTTGGGGCCAGGGGGTGGCTCACCCCTCCACTTT. V and J are TRBV11-3 and TRBJ1-6; 7 bases are a match to TRBD1. The CDR3 has 15 amino acids. J lost 10 bases, V lost 3 bases, and 9 bases had no gene match. Looked up from germline, CDR1 is SGHNT and CDR2 is YENEEA.